This TCR beta chain was sequenced for a study of blood T cell repertoires in COVID-19. Germline V gives CDR1 SGHRS, CDR2 YFSETQ. The ends were cut back, 6 bases at V and 8 bases at J, with 17 bases in the middle. This CDR3 is 13 amino acids long. Authors' processing steps: It was from reference gene primer amplification that nucleated cell counts were estimated. The table came from immunoSEQ multiplex PCR; TCRdb's copy has only in-frame clones and leaves some out. The DNA was the basis for D and trimming; V, J and clone size are from that table. The profile shows about 160,000 clones, 90% to 95% of them singletons.

The chain recombines TRBV5-1 with TRBJ1-2, with D unresolved. This TCR came from a man in his fifties with acute or convalescent COVID-19. The sequenced sample was peripheral blood. CDR3: CASTGFGLGGYTF. The CDR3 DNA follows: TGCGCCAGCACTGGTTTCGGCCTAGGCGGCTACACCTTC.